This T cell receptor beta chain was obtained from a study of blood T cell repertoires in COVID-19. Recruited during active infection, patients (from Seattle) were subsequently followed longitudinally. This CDR3 is 20 amino acids long. The germline V gene has CDR1 KGHDR and CDR2 SFDVKD. V gave up 4 bases and J gave up 8 bases, with 31 bases separating them. This clone occurred once. Per the study methods: Amplification from reference gene primers served as the basis for estimated nucleated cell counts. TCRdb keeps only in-frame clones here, not all; method: immunoSEQ multiplex PCR. The DNA was the basis for D and trimming; V, J and clone size are from that table. The table records 250,000 to 300,000 clones, 88% of them present only once.

The specimen sequenced was peripheral blood. The receptor comes from a woman in her seventies with COVID-19, enrolled during active disease. The chain combines TRBV24-1 with TRBJ1-4; maybe TRBD1 (6 bases). The CDR3 DNA follows: TGTGCCACCAGTGAACTATGGAAAACGAAGGGGCAAGGGGGGGGAGAAAAACTGTTTTTT. It specifies CATSELWKTKGQGGGEKLFF.